This TCR beta chain was retrieved from a study of blood T cell repertoires in COVID-19. V was trimmed by 6 bases and J by 4 bases, leaving 12 bases between them. This CDR3 is built from 13 residues. Looked up from germline, CDR1 is MGHDK and CDR2 is SYGVNS. Only in-frame clones appear in the TCRdb table, and some are missing; sequencing was by immunoSEQ multiplex PCR. This table has over 45,000 clones, about 90% appearing once. The receptor comes from a woman aged 55-75 years with active or convalescent COVID-19. Sequenced input: peripheral blood. The rearrangement joins TRBV25-1 to TRBJ1-1; perhaps TRBD1 as D (6 bases). The CDR3 bases are TGTGCCAGCAGCACAGGACAGTTCACTGAAGCTTTCTTT. Its translation is CASSTGQFTEAFF.